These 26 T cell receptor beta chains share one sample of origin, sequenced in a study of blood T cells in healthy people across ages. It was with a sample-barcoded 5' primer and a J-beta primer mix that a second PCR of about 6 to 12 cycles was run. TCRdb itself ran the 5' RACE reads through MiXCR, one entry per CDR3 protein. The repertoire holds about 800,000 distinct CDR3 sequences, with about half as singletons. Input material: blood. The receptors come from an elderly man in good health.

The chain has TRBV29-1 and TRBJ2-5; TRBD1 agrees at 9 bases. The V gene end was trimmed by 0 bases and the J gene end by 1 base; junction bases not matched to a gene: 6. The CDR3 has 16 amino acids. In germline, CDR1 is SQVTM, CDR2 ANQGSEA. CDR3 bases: TGCAGCGTTGAAGATACCGGGACAGGGCTCCAAGAGACCCAGTACTTC. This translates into CSVEDTGTGLQETQYF.

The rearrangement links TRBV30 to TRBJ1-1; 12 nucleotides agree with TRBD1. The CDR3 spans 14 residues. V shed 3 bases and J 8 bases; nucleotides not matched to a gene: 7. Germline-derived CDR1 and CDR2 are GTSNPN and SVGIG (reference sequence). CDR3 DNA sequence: TGTGCCTGGAGAATTCCGGGACAGGGGGCAGAAGCTTTCTTT. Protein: CAWRIPGQGAEAFF.

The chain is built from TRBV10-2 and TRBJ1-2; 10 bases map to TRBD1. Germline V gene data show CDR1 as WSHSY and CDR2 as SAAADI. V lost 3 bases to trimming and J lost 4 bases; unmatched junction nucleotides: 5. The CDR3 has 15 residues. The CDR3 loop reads CASSEGTGESYGYTF. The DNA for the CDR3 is TGCGCCAGCAGTGAAGGGACAGGGGAGAGCTATGGCTACACCTTC.

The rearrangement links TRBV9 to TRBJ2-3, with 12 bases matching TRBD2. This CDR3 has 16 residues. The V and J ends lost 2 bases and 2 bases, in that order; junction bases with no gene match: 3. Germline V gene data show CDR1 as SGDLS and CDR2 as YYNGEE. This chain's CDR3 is CASSVGLAGNTDTQYF. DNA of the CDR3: TGTGCCAGCAGCGTCGGACTAGCGGGAAACACAGATACGCAGTATTTT.

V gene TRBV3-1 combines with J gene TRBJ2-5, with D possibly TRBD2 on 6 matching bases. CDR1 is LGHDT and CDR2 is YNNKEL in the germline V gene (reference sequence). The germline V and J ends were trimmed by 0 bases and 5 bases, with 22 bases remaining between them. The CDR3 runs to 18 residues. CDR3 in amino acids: CASSQDGSSGAREETQYF. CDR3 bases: TGTGCCAGCAGCCAAGATGGGAGTAGCGGAGCTCGAGAGGAGACCCAGTACTTC.

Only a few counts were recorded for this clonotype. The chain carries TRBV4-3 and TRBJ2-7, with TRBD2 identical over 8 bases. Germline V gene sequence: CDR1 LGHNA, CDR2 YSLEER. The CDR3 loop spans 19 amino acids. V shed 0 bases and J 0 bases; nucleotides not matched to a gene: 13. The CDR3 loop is CASSQDVGAGGVRSYEQYF. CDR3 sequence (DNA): TGCGCCAGCAGCCAAGATGTGGGGGCGGGGGGAGTTCGCTCCTACGAGCAGTACTTC.

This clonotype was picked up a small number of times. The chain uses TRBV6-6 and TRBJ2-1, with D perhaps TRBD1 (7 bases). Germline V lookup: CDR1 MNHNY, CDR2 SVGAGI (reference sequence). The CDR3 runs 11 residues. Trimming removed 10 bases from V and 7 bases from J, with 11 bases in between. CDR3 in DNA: TGTGCCACAGGGGGGAATAATGAGCAGTTCTTC. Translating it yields CATGGNNEQFF.

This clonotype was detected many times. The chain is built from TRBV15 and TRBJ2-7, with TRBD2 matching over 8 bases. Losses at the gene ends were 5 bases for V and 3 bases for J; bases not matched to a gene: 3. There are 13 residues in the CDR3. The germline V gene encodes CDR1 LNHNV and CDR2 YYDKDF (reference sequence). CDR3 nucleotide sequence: TGTGCCACCAGCTCCAGCGGGAGCTACGAGCAGTACTTC. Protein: CATSSSGSYEQYF.

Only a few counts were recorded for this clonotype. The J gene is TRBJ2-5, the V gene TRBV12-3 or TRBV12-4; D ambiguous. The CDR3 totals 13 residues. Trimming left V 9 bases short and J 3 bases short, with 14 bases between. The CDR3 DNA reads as TGTGCCAGTTGTGGAACTGCGAAAGAGACCCAGTACTTC. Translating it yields CASCGTAKETQYF.

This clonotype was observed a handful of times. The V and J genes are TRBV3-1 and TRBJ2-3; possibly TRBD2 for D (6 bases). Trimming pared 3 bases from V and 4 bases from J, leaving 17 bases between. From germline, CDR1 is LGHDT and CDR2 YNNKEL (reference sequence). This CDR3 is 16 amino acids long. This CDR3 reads CASSHEILRRADTQYF. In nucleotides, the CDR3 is TGTGCCAGCAGCCACGAGATCCTCCGGAGGGCAGATACGCAGTATTTT.

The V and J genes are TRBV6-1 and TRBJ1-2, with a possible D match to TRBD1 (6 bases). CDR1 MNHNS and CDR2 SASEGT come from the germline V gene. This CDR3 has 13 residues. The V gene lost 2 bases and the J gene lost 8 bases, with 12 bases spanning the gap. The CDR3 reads CASSELGASGYTF. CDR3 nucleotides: TGTGCCAGCAGTGAACTGGGGGCTAGCGGCTACACCTTC.

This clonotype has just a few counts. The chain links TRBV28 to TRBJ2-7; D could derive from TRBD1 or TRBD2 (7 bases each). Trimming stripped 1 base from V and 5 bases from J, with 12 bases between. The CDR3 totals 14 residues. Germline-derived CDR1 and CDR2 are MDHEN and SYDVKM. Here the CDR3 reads CASSLFRGGDEQYF. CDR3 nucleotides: TGTGCCAGCAGTTTATTCAGGGGGGGCGACGAGCAGTACTTC.

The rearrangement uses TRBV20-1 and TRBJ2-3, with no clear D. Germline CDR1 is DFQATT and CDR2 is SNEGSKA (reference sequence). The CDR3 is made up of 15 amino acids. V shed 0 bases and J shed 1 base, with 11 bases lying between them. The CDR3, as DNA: TGCAGTGCTAGAGAAGTGGGCGCGGGCACAGATACGCAGTATTTT. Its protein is CSAREVGAGTDTQYF.

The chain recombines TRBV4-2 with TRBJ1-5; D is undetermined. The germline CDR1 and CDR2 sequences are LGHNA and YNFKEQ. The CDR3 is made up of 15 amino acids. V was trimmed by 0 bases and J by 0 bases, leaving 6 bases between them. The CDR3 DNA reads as TGTGCCAGCAGCCAAGAGCTCGGTAGCAATCAGCCCCAGCATTTT. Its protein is CASSQELGSNQPQHF.

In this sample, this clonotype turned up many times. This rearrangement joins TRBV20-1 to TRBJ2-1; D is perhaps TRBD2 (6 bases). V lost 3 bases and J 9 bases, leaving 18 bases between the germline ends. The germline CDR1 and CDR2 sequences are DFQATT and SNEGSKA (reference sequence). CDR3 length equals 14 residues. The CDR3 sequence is CSASSGVLDGEQFF. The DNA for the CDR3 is TGCAGTGCTAGTTCGGGAGTGCTGGATGGTGAGCAGTTCTTC.

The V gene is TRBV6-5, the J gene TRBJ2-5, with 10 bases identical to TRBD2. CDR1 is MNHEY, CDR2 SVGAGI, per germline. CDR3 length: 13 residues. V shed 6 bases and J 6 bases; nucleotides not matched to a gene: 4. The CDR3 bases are TGTGCCAGCAGCTCGGGACTAGCGAAGACCCAGTACTTC. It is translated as CASSSGLAKTQYF.

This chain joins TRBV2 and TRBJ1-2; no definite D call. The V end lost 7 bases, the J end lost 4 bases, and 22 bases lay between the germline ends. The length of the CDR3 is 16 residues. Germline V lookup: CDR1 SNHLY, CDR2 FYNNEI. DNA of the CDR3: TGTGCCAGCACTTTCCTTGGGAGGGCCGAGTTCTATGGCTACACCTTC. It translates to CASTFLGRAEFYGYTF.

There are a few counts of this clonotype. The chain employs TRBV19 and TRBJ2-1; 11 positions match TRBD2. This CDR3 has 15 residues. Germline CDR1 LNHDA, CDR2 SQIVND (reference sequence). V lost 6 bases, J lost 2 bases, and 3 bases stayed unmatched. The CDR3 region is CASRTTSGAYNEQFF. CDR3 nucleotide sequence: TGTGCCAGTAGGACGACTAGCGGGGCCTACAATGAGCAGTTCTTC.

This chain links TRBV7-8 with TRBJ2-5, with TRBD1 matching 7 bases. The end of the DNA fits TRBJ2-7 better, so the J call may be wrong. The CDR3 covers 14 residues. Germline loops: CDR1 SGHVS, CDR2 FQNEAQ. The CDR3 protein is CASSRSTGSDEQYF. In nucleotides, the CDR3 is TGTGCCAGCAGCCGCTCGACAGGGTCCGACGAGCAGTACTTC.

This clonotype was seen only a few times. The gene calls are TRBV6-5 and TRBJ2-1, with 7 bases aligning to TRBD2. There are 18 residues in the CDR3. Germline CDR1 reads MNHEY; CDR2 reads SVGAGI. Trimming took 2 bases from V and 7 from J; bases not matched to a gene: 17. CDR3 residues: CASSYPRLAGVPRNEQFF. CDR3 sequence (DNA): TGTGCCAGCAGTTACCCCCGACTGGCGGGAGTTCCCCGAAATGAGCAGTTCTTC.

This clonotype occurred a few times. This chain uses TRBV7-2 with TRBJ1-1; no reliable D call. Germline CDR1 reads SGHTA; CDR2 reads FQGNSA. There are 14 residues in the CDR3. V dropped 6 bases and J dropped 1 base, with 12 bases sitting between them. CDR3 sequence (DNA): TGTGCCAGCAGGGGAGACGCGGGGAACACTGAAGCTTTCTTT. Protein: CASRGDAGNTEAFF.

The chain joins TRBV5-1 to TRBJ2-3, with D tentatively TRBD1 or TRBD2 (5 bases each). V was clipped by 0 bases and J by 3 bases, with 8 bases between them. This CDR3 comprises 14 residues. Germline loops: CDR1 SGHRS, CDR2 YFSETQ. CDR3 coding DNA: TGCGCCAGCAGCTTGGCCAGGGAGACAGATACGCAGTATTTT. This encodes CASSLARETDTQYF. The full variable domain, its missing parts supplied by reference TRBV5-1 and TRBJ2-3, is KAGVTQTPRYLIKTRGQQVTLSCSPISGHRSVSWYQQTPGQGLQFLFEYFSETQRNKGNFPGRFSGRQFSNSRSEMNVSTLELGDSALYLCASSLARETDTQYFGPGTRLTVL.

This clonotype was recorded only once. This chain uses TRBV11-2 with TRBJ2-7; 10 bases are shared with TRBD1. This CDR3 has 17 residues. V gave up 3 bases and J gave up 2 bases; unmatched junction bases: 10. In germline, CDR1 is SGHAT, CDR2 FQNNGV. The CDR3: CASSFRPSGQGAYEQYF. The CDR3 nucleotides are TGTGCCAGCAGCTTCCGGCCATCCGGACAGGGGGCCTACGAGCAGTACTTC.

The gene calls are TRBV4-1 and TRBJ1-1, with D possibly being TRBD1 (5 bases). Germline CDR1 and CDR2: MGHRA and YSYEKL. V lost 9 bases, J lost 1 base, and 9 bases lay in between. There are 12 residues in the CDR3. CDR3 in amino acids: CASTRGNTEAFF. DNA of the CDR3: TGCGCCAGTACGAGGGGGAACACTGAAGCTTTCTTT.

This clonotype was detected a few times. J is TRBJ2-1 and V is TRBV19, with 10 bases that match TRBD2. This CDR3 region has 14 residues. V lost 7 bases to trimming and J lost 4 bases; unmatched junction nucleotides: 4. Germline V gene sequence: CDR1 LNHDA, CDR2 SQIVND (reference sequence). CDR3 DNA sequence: TGTGCCAGTAAGGCTAGCGGGAGATACAATGAGCAGTTCTTC. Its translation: CASKASGRYNEQFF.

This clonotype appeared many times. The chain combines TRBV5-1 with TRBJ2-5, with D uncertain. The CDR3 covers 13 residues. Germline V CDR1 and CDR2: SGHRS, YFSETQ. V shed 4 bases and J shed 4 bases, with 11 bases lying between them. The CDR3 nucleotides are TGCGCCAGCAGCGTGGATTGGGGAGAGACCCAGTACTTC. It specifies CASSVDWGETQYF. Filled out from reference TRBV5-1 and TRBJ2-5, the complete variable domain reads KAGVTQTPRYLIKTRGQQVTLSCSPISGHRSVSWYQQTPGQGLQFLFEYFSETQRNKGNFPGRFSGRQFSNSRSEMNVSTLELGDSALYLCASSVDWGETQYFGPGTRLLVL.